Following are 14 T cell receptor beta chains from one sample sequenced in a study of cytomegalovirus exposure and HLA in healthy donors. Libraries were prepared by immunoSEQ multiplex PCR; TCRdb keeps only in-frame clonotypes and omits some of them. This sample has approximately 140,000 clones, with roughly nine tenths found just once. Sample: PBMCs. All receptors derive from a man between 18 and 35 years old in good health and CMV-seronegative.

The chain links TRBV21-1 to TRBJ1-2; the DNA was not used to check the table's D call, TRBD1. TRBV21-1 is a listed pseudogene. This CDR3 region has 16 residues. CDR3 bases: TGTGCCAGCAGCAAATATAGGGGAATTCGCAACTATGGCTACACCTTC. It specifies CASSKYRGIRNYGYTF.

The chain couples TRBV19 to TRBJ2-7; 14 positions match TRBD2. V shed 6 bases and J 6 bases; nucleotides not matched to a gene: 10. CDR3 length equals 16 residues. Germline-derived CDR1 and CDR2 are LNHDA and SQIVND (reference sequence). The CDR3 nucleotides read TGTGCCAGTAGCCCCACCGGACTAGCGGGAGGAGGCGAGCAGTACTTC. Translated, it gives CASSPTGLAGGGEQYF.

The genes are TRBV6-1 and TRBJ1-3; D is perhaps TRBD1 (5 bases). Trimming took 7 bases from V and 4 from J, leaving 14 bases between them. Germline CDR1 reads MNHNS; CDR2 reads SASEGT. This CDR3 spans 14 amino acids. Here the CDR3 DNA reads TGTGCCAGCAATCTTGTTGGGGCGGGAAACACCATATATTTT. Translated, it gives CASNLVGAGNTIYF.

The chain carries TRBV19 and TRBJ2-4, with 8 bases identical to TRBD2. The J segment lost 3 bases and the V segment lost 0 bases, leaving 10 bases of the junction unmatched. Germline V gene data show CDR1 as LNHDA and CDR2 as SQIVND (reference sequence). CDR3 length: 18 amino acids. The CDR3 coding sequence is TGTGCCAGTAGTATAGATCACGGGGGGGACGTCGGCAAAAACATTCAGTACTTC. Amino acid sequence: CASSIDHGGDVGKNIQYF.

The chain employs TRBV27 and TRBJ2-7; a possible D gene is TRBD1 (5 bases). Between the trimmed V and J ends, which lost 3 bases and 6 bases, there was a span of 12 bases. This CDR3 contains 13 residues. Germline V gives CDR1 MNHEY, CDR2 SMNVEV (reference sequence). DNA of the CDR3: TGTGCCAGCAGTTTTAGGTCCCAGGGCGAGCAGTACTTC. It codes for CASSFRSQGEQYF.

The CDR3 sequence is CAWSNTGSSSQPQHF. The CDR3 region has the DNA TGTGCCTGGAGTAACACGGGGTCTAGTAGTCAGCCCCAGCATTTT. The genes are TRBV30 and TRBJ1-5; D not certain. Trimming took 2 bases from V and 6 from J, leaving 17 bases between them. CDR3 size: 15 residues. Germline V gene data show CDR1 as GTSNPN and CDR2 as SVGIG (reference sequence). The full variable domain, in which reference TRBV30 and TRBJ1-5 provide the parts outside the CDR3, is SQTIHQWPATLVQPVGSPLSLECTVEGTSNPNLYWYRQAAGRGLQLLFYSVGIGQISSEVPQNLSASRPQDRQFILSSKKLLLSDSGFYLCAWSNTGSSSQPQHFGDGTRLSIL.

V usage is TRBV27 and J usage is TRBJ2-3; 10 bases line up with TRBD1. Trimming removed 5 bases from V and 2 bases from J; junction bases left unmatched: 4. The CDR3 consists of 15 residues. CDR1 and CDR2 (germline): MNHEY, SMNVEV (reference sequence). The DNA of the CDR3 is TGTGCCAGCAGTCGACAGGGGGCGCTCACAGATACGCAGTATTTT. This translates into CASSRQGALTDTQYF.

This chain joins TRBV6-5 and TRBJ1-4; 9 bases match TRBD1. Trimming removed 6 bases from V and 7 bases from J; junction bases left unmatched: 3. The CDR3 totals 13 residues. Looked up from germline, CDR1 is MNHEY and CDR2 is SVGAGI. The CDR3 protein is CASSDRGGEKLFF. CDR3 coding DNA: TGTGCCAGCAGCGACAGGGGGGGTGAAAAACTGTTTTTT.

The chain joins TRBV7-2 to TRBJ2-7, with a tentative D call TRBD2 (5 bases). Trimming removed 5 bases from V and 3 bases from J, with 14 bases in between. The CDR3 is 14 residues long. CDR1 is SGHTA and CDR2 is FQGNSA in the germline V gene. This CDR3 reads CASSPSYEGYEQYF. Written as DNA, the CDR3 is TGTGCCAGCAGCCCCAGTTACGAGGGCTACGAGCAGTACTTC.

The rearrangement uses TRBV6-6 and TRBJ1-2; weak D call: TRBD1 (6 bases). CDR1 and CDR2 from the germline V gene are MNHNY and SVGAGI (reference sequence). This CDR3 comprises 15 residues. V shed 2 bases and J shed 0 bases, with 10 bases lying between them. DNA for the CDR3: TGTGCCAGCAGTTACGCAGGGGCTTCTAACTATGGCTACACCTTC. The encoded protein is CASSYAGASNYGYTF.

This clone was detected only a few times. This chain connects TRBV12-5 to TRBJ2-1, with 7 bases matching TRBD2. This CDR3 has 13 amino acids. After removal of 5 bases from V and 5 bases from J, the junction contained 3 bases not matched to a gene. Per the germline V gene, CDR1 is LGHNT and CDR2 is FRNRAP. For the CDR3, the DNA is TGTGCTAGTGGTCTGACTAGCAACAATGAGCAGTTCTTC. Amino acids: CASGLTSNNEQFF.

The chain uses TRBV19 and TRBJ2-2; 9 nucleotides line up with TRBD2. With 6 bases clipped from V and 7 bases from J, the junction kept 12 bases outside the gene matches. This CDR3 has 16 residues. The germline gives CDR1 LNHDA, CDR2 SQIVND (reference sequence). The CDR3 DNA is TGTGCCAGTAGGCGGTTAGCGGGAGCTGTGGACGGGGAGCTGTTTTTT. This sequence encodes CASRRLAGAVDGELFF. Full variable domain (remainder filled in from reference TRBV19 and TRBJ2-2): DGGITQSPKYLFRKEGQNVTLSCEQNLNHDAMYWYRQDPGQGLRLIYYSQIVNDFQKGDIAEGYSVSREKKESFPLTVTSAQKNPTAFYLCASRRLAGAVDGELFFGEGSRLTVL.

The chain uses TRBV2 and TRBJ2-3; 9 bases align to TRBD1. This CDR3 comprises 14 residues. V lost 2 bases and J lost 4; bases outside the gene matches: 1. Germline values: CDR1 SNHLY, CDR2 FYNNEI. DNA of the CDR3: TGTGCCAGCAGTGAAAGGACAGGGGCAGATACGCAGTATTTT. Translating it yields CASSERTGADTQYF.

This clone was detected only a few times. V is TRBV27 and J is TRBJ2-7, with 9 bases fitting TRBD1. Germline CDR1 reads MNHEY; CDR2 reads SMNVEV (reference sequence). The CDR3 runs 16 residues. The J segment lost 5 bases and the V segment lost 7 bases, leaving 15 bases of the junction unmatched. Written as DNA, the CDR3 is TGTGCCAGCACTCGCCGCGGGACAGGGTCAGGTAACGAGCAGTACTTC. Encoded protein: CASTRRGTGSGNEQYF.